A single sample gave rise to the 29 T cell receptor beta chains below, sequenced in a study of CD8+ T cells in alopecia areata. RNA extraction was followed by reverse transcription into cDNA, which acted as the sequencing template. Libraries were prepared by immunoSEQ multiplex PCR; TCRdb keeps only in-frame clonotypes and omits some of them. Here the sample spans 55,000 to 75,000 clones, approximately 43% being singletons. Sequenced material: CD8+ T cells sorted from blood, taken at week 0. The receptors shown here come from a human donor with alopecia areata.

This chain links TRBV27 with TRBJ2-3; no clear D. Per the germline V gene, CDR1 is MNHEY and CDR2 is SMNVEV (reference sequence). This CDR3 contains 13 residues. Trimming removed 4 bases at V and 4 bases at J, with 9 bases between. The chain's CDR3 is CASSSLPPDTQYF. CDR3 nucleotide sequence: TGTGCCAGCAGTTCCCTCCCTCCAGATACGCAGTATTTT.

This chain links TRBV6-1 with TRBJ1-1; 7 bases match TRBD1. The CDR3 extends over 14 amino acids. Germline lookup yields CDR1 MNHNS and CDR2 SASEGT. V gave up 2 bases and J gave up 6 bases; unmatched junction bases: 6. The CDR3 loop is CASSERSRGAEAFF. In DNA, the CDR3 is TGTGCCAGCAGTGAAAGGAGCAGGGGGGCTGAAGCTTTCTTT.

V is TRBV29-1 and J is TRBJ2-5; 7 positions agree with TRBD2. Germline assignment: CDR1 SQVTM and CDR2 ANQGSEA. The CDR3 covers 15 residues. The V gene end was trimmed by 2 bases and the J gene end by 1 base; junction bases not matched to a gene: 7. The CDR3 region is CSVEKEAGSQETQYF. In DNA form, the CDR3 reads TGCAGCGTTGAAAAGGAAGCGGGGAGCCAAGAGACCCAGTACTTC.

In its sample, this clone was seen a few times. This chain links TRBV29-1 with TRBJ1-2; 10 bases map to TRBD1. The CDR3 contains 14 residues. The V and J ends lost 4 bases and 0 bases, in that order; junction bases with no gene match: 2. Germline-derived CDR1 and CDR2 are SQVTM and ANQGSEA. The chain's CDR3 is CSVAGTGANYGYTF. CDR3 in DNA: TGCAGCGTTGCCGGGACAGGGGCTAACTATGGCTACACCTTC.

This rearrangement joins TRBV6-5 to TRBJ2-7; the D is unclear. V dropped 8 bases and J dropped 2 bases, with 16 bases sitting between them. Germline CDR1 MNHEY, CDR2 SVGAGI. There are 14 residues in the CDR3. CDR3 amino acids: CASRTDRNTYEQYF. For the CDR3, the DNA is TGTGCCAGCCGAACGGACCGGAATACCTACGAGCAGTACTTC.

This clone was seen only a few times. The chain combines TRBV19 with TRBJ2-7; 8 nucleotides line up with TRBD2. V dropped 3 bases and J dropped 4; count of bases not matched to a gene: 5. The CDR3 spans 14 residues. Germline assignment: CDR1 LNHDA and CDR2 SQIVND (reference sequence). The CDR3 loop reads CASSISGSGYEQYF. The CDR3 region has the DNA TGTGCCAGTAGTATCAGCGGGAGTGGGTACGAGCAGTACTTC.

This sequence joins TRBV29-1 and TRBJ2-1; TRBD1 might be the D (6 bases). This CDR3 has 12 residues. Per the germline V gene, CDR1 is SQVTM and CDR2 is ANQGSEA. The V and J ends lost 6 bases and 3 bases respectively, with 9 bases between them. The DNA of the CDR3 is TGCAGCGTAGAGGACAGCTACAATGAGCAGTTCTTC. The encoded protein is CSVEDSYNEQFF.

The chain recombines TRBV7-8 with TRBJ2-5, with 9 bases aligning to TRBD2. Germline assignment: CDR1 SGHVS and CDR2 FQNEAQ. The CDR3 extends over 14 amino acids. After removal of 1 base from V and 5 bases from J, the junction contained 2 bases not matched to a gene. The CDR3 sequence: CASSLGAGGETQYF. The CDR3, as DNA: TGTGCCAGCAGCTTAGGGGCGGGAGGGGAGACCCAGTACTTC.

The J gene is TRBJ2-2, the V gene TRBV27, with a weak D call TRBD1 (5 bases). V was trimmed by 0 bases and J by 3 bases, leaving 8 bases between them. The germline V gene has CDR1 MNHEY and CDR2 SMNVEV (reference sequence). The CDR3 extends over 15 amino acids. The CDR3 DNA follows: TGTGCCAGCAGTTTATCACGGACATACACCGGGGAGCTGTTTTTT. Its translation: CASSLSRTYTGELFF.

V is TRBV9 and J is TRBJ2-7, with TRBD1 as a possible D gene (6 bases). V lost 1 base, J lost 1 base, and 12 bases lay in between. The CDR3 runs 15 residues. Germline V gives CDR1 SGDLS, CDR2 YYNGEE. CDR3 nucleotide sequence: TGTGCCAGCAGCGTATCTGGGGGACAATCCTACGAGCAGTACTTC. It codes for CASSVSGGQSYEQYF.

CDR3 nucleotides: TGTGCCAGCAGCGTAGCTTTGACTAGCGAGCAGTACTTC. Translating it yields CASSVALTSEQYF. The gene calls are TRBV9 and TRBJ2-7, with TRBD2 as a possible D gene (6 bases). Germline loops: CDR1 SGDLS, CDR2 YYNGEE. Trimming took 0 bases from V and 6 from J, leaving 10 bases between them. The CDR3 sequence is 13 residues long.

This clone was detected many times. The same CDR3 can be traced to other DNA sequences in this sample. V and J are TRBV11-2 and TRBJ1-1; D is unclear. The CDR3 is made up of 12 amino acids. Trimming shortened V by 3 bases and J by 2 bases, and 4 bases separated the two germline ends. CDR1 and CDR2 (germline): SGHAT, FQNNGV. The DNA for the CDR3 is TGTGCCAGCAGCTTTGGAAACACTGAAGCTTTCTTT. This gives the protein CASSFGNTEAFF.

The rearrangement joins TRBV7-9 to TRBJ2-6, with a tentative D call TRBD2 (5 bases). Germline CDR1 is SEHNR and CDR2 is FQNEAQ (reference sequence). The ends were cut back, 8 bases at V and 2 bases at J, with 13 bases in the middle. This CDR3 has 15 amino acids. CDR3 region: CASSTPGAGANVLTF. The CDR3 DNA follows: TGTGCCAGCTCCACCCCCGGGGCTGGGGCCAACGTCCTGACTTTC.

This sequence joins TRBV7-2 and TRBJ2-7, with a possible D match to TRBD2 (6 bases). This CDR3 spans 14 amino acids. The germline V gene has CDR1 SGHTA and CDR2 FQGNSA. Between the trimmed V and J ends, which lost 4 bases and 2 bases, there was a span of 12 bases. CDR3 nucleotide sequence: TGTGCCAGCAGCTCAGAGCGGGCGGCCTACGAGCAGTACTTC. This translates into CASSSERAAYEQYF.

This chain joins TRBV28 and TRBJ2-3; 9 positions match TRBD1. The length of the CDR3 is 15 residues. After removal of 10 bases from V and 4 bases from J, the junction contained 12 bases not matched to a gene. CDR1 is MDHEN and CDR2 is SYDVKM in the germline V gene. CDR3 sequence reads: CAIQLPGQGSDTQYF. The CDR3 DNA follows: TGTGCCATACAACTCCCGGGACAGGGCTCAGATACGCAGTATTTT.

This chain connects TRBV9 to TRBJ2-7; 12 bases match TRBD2. The CDR3 is made up of 14 amino acids. Germline CDR1 reads SGDLS; CDR2 reads YYNGEE. V shed 3 bases, J shed 4 bases, and the junction held 2 bases outside the gene matches. Here the CDR3 reads CASSGTSGNYEQYF. CDR3 nucleotide sequence: TGTGCCAGCAGCGGGACTAGCGGGAATTACGAGCAGTACTTC.

In this sample, this clone turned up a few times. V usage is TRBV11-2 and J usage is TRBJ2-7; the match to TRBD2 covers 7 bases. V lost 0 bases to trimming and J lost 3 bases; unmatched junction nucleotides: 5. This CDR3 is 15 amino acids long. Germline V gene data show CDR1 as SGHAT and CDR2 as FQNNGV. The CDR3 DNA sequence: TGTGCCAGCAGCTTAGAAGCTAGCGGAAGCTACGAGCAGTACTTC. This encodes CASSLEASGSYEQYF.

In its sample, this clone was seen a few times. The CDR3 is CASSLGAGAGELFF. In nucleotides, the CDR3 is TGTGCCAGCAGCTTAGGTGCGGGGGCCGGGGAGCTGTTTTTT. The chain combines TRBV7-6 with TRBJ2-2, with TRBD2 matching 7 bases. The CDR3 runs to 14 residues. J was trimmed by 6 bases and V by 1 base; bases with no gene match: 2. In germline, CDR1 is SGHVS, CDR2 FNYEAQ. Filled out from reference TRBV7-6 and TRBJ2-2, the complete variable domain reads GAGVSQSPRYKVTKRGQDVALRCDPISGHVSLYWYRQALGQGPEFLTYFNYEAQQDKSGLPNDRFSAERPEGSISTLTIQRTEQRDSAMYRCASSLGAGAGELFFGEGSRLTVL.

The chain employs TRBV6-5 and TRBJ1-5, with 7 bases identical to TRBD1. The CDR3 sequence is 15 residues long. Germline CDR1 MNHEY, CDR2 SVGAGI. V was pared by 6 bases and J by 0 bases, with 5 bases of the junction left unmatched. CDR3 in amino acids: CASRQQGNSNQPQHF. DNA for the CDR3: TGTGCCAGCAGGCAACAGGGGAATAGCAATCAGCCCCAGCATTTT.

This clone was detected only a few times. CDR3: CASSEFGREQYF. The CDR3 DNA sequence: TGTGCCAGCAGTGAATTTGGGCGCGAGCAGTACTTC. This chain joins TRBV2 and TRBJ2-7, with no clear D. CDR1 and CDR2 from the germline V gene are SNHLY and FYNNEI. This CDR3 is 12 amino acids long. V lost 2 bases and J lost 6, with 8 bases in between.

The rearrangement links TRBV9 to TRBJ2-3, with 16 bases identical to TRBD2. Germline CDR1 reads SGDLS; CDR2 reads YYNGEE. The trim removed 3 bases at V and 1 base at J, leaving 2 bases unmatched. The CDR3 runs to 17 residues. In DNA form, the CDR3 reads TGTGCCAGCAGCGCCGGGACTAGCGGGAGGGGCACAGATACGCAGTATTTT. Its protein is CASSAGTSGRGTDTQYF.

The rearrangement joins TRBV15 to TRBJ2-5; TRBD2 agrees at 7 bases. Germline assignment: CDR1 LNHNV and CDR2 YYDKDF (reference sequence). V trimming: 3 bases; J trimming: 5 bases; junction bases outside the gene matches: 12. The CDR3 runs to 16 residues. In DNA, the CDR3 is TGTGCCACCAGCAGCACCGGGACTAAACCTTGGGAGACCCAGTACTTC. Translation: CATSSTGTKPWETQYF.

V usage is TRBV13 and J usage is TRBJ2-7, with a possible D match to TRBD1 (5 bases). Trimming stripped 5 bases from V and 1 base from J, with 9 bases between. Germline lookup yields CDR1 PRHDT and CDR2 FYEKMQ (reference sequence). The CDR3 sequence is 13 residues long. CDR3 bases: TGTGCCAGCAGCCGCAGGGTTTCCTACGAGCAGTACTTC. As protein: CASSRRVSYEQYF.

CDR3 residues: CASSSGTSAYEQYF. In DNA form, the CDR3 reads TGTGCCAGCAGCTCGGGGACTAGCGCCTACGAGCAGTACTTC. The chain employs TRBV7-2 and TRBJ2-7, with TRBD2 matching over 10 bases. The CDR3 spans 14 residues. J was trimmed by 2 bases and V by 4 bases; bases with no gene match: 2. CDR1 and CDR2 (germline): SGHTA, FQGNSA.

This chain uses TRBV7-8 with TRBJ2-5; 16 nucleotides line up with TRBD2. The junction had 6 bases not matched to a gene; V was cut back by 0 bases and J by 5 bases. The CDR3 consists of 18 residues. CDR1 is SGHVS, CDR2 FQNEAQ, per germline. CDR3 DNA sequence: TGTGCCAGCAGCTTAGCCGGGACTAGCGGGAGGGCCCTGGAGACCCAGTACTTC. Translation: CASSLAGTSGRALETQYF.

This clone was seen more than once but under ten times. The genes are TRBV5-1 and TRBJ2-7; D unclear. Germline V gene lookup returns CDR1 SGHRS and CDR2 YFSETQ. The CDR3 extends over 11 amino acids. V was pared by 2 bases and J by 6 bases, with 6 bases between. CDR3 nucleotides: TGCGCCAGCAGCTTCGGGCGCGAGCAGTACTTC. Translated, it gives CASSFGREQYF.

The V gene is TRBV9, the J gene TRBJ1-5, with 7 nucleotides matching TRBD1. The germline gives CDR1 SGDLS, CDR2 YYNGEE. V was clipped by 4 bases and J by 4 bases; unmatched bases: 5. This CDR3 is built from 14 residues. In DNA form, the CDR3 reads TGTGCCAGCAGCCCCGGGACAGAGAATCAGCCCCAGCATTTT. Amino acid sequence: CASSPGTENQPQHF.

In the case of this clone: A far larger clone is only one base removed, so a read error is likely. The chain carries TRBV9 and TRBJ2-5; D uncertain. Trimming removed 4 bases from V and 4 bases from J, with 5 bases in between. Germline V lookup: CDR1 SGDLS, CDR2 YYNGEE. There are 11 residues in the CDR3. CDR3 amino acids: CASSLGETQYF. The CDR3 region has the DNA TGTGCCAGCAGCTTAGGAGAGACCCAGTACTTC.

This clone is a singleton in its sample. This chain's CDR3 is CASSAPGLAGGLKNIQYF. The CDR3 bases are TGTGCCAGCAGCGCACCGGGACTAGCGGGAGGGCTCAAAAACATTCAGTACTTC. V and J are TRBV5-4 and TRBJ2-4, with 16 bases fitting TRBD2. Germline V gene lookup returns CDR1 SGHNT and CDR2 YYREEE (reference sequence). J lost 3 bases, V lost 4 bases, and 7 bases had no gene match. The CDR3 runs 18 residues.